This is a list of T cell receptor beta chains from one sample in a study of prognosis after radiotherapy for stage I lung cancer. TCRdb used MiXCR to reprocess the multiplex PCR reads, holding one entry per CDR3 protein. The table lists fewer than 25,000 distinct CDR3 sequences, over 45% of them singletons. Sequenced material: PBMCs, taken before or after stereotactic body radiation therapy (not recorded which). The receptors stem from a donor over 45 with non-small cell lung cancer. CDR3s include the opening cysteine and the closing phenylalanine or tryptophan. D genes are given only for firm matches. For some rows the clone size is stated as once, few or many, or as a class when expanded; others skip it.

size	J	D	V	DNA	CDR3
NA	TRBJ2-4	TRBD1	TRBV18	TGTGCCAGCTCACAGTCGGACAGGGTTTTAGCCAAAAACATTCAGTACTTC	CASSQSDRVLAKNIQYF
NA	TRBJ2-7	NA	TRBV6-1	TGTGCCAGCAGAGACAGGACTACCTACGAGCAGTACTTC	CASRDRTTYEQYF
many	TRBJ2-5	TRBD2	TRBV5-5	TGTGCCAGCAGCTTACTAGCGGGACAAGAGACCCAGTACTTC	CASSLLAGQETQYF
many	TRBJ2-3	NA	TRBV2	TGTGCCAGCAGTGAACAAGGGTCCGGGCGCACAGATACGCAGTATTTT	CASSEQGSGRTDTQYF
medium-sized	TRBJ2-6	NA	TRBV28	TGTGCCAGCAGTTTAGAGGCAGGGGCTGGGGCCAACGTCCTGACTTTC	CASSLEAGAGANVLTF
many	TRBJ2-7	TRBD1	TRBV19	TGTGCCAGTAGTATAGAAGGGACAGGGGCCTACGAGCAGTACTTC	CASSIEGTGAYEQYF
NA	TRBJ2-7	TRBD1	TRBV7-2	TGTGCCAGCAGAGCAGGACAGGGCAGGAACGAGCAGTACTTC	CASRAGQGRNEQYF
medium-sized	TRBJ2-3	NA	TRBV11-2	TGTGCCAGCAGCTTGCGGAGATCGAGGACAGATACGCAGTATTTT	CASSLRRSRTDTQYF
many	TRBJ2-7	TRBD2	TRBV6-5	TGTGCCAGCAGTTACTTTCCCATAAGCGGGAGGTTTTTCAAGCAGTACTTC	CASSYFPISGRFFKQYF
NA	TRBJ2-7	NA	TRBV9	TGTGCCAGTAGCGTAGGGTGGGTTGACGAGCAGTACTTC	CASSVGWVDEQYF
NA	TRBJ2-7	NA	TRBV7-2	TGTGCCAGCAGCTTCCTTGCGTCATTCTACGAGCAGTACTTC	CASSFLASFYEQYF
many	TRBJ2-1	NA	TRBV12-3/TRBV12-4	TGTGCCAGCAGTCCGCTCTTTGGCTCCTACAATGAGCAGTTCTTC	CASSPLFGSYNEQFF
NA	TRBJ2-1	NA	TRBV9	TGTGCCAGCCAGGCCGGCGGGGCCTACAATGAGCAGTTCTTC	CASQAGGAYNEQFF
NA	TRBJ2-4	NA	TRBV15	TGTGCCACCAGCAGAGGCAGAATAGCCAAAAACATTCAGTACTTC	CATSRGRIAKNIQYF
medium-sized	TRBJ1-2	NA	TRBV30	TGTGCCTGGAGTAGGAACTTTGGAGGCTACACCTTC	CAWSRNFGGYTF
NA	TRBJ2-2	NA	TRBV6-9	TGTGCCAGCAGTTACGGGCAATTCGACACCTGGGAGCTGTTTTTT	CASSYGQFDTWELFF
medium-sized	TRBJ2-7	NA	TRBV6-1	TGTGCCAGCAGTACCGGTGGCAGCCCCCTCGAGCAGTACTTC	CASSTGGSPLEQYF
NA	TRBJ1-2	NA	TRBV11-2	TGTGCCAGCAGCTTAGATACGGGGACGCAAGGCTACACCTTC	CASSLDTGTQGYTF
many	TRBJ2-5	NA	TRBV6-1	TGTGCCAGCAGTGGTACCTACCAAGAGACCCAGTACTTC	CASSGTYQETQYF
many	TRBJ1-3	NA	TRBV11-3	TGTGCCAGCAGCTTCTCCGGGACTACTGGAAACACCATATATTTT	CASSFSGTTGNTIYF
once	TRBJ2-2	NA	TRBV19	TGTGTCAGTACCCCAGTGGGAGCGGGCACCGGGGAGCTGTTTTTT	CVSTPVGAGTGELFF
once	TRBJ1-5	NA	TRBV2	TGTGCCGGCAGGCGCCGGTACGGGATCAATCAGCCCCAGCATTTT	CAGRRRYGINQPQHF
many	TRBJ2-2	NA	TRBV7-3	TGTGCCAGCAGCTTAACTGGTAGAACCGGGGAGCTGTTTTTT	CASSLTGRTGELFF
NA	TRBJ2-7	NA	TRBV2	TGTGCCAGCAGCCAGAGCCGGACTAAACTCGAGCAGTACTTC	CASSQSRTKLEQYF
once	TRBJ1-2	NA	TRBV28	TGTGCCAGCAAAGAGGGGACTAACTATGGCTACACCTTC	CASKEGTNYGYTF
NA	TRBJ2-7	NA	TRBV12-3/TRBV12-4	TGTGCCAGCAGGGACATAACATTCTACGAGCAGTACTTC	CASRDITFYEQYF
many	TRBJ2-7	NA	TRBV7-8	TGTGCCAGCAGCGGATCCCCGGGGGGCAACGAGCAGTACTTC	CASSGSPGGNEQYF
once	TRBJ1-1	TRBD1	TRBV5-1	TGCGCCAGCAGCACAACACAGGGGATGAACACTGAAGCTTTCTTT	CASSTTQGMNTEAFF
many	TRBJ2-2	NA	TRBV5-4	TGTGCCAGCAGCTTAGGGACTCAGAATAGGGGGGAGCTGTTTTTT	CASSLGTQNRGELFF
NA	TRBJ1-1	NA	TRBV6-5	TGTGCCAGCAGTTTTGCAGGACATAACACTGAAGCTTTCTTT	CASSFAGHNTEAFF
NA	TRBJ1-1	NA	TRBV11-2	TGTGCCAGCAGCTTAGCCGGGAAAACTGAAGCTTTCTTT	CASSLAGKTEAFF
NA	TRBJ2-3	NA	TRBV2	TGTGCCAGCAGTGTGCGGGGAAACACAGATACGCAGTATTTT	CASSVRGNTDTQYF
NA	TRBJ2-3	NA	TRBV19	TGTGCCATTAGTCCTCTGGACACGAGCACAGATACGCAGTATTTT	CAISPLDTSTDTQYF
many	TRBJ2-3	NA	TRBV7-2	TGTGCCAGCAGCTTATTCATAGATACGCAGTATTTT	CASSLFIDTQYF
NA	TRBJ1-6	TRBD1	TRBV15	TGTGCCACCAGCCTGGGACAGGGGAATTCACCCCTCCACTTT	CATSLGQGNSPLHF
many	TRBJ1-1	NA	TRBV6-5	TGTGCCAGCAGTTGCCGGGCGAACACTGAAGCTTTCTTT	CASSCRANTEAFF
NA	TRBJ2-1	TRBD2	TRBV7-8	TGTGCCAGCAGCTCCCGGACTAGCGGGAGAGCGTACAATGAGCAGTTCTTC	CASSSRTSGRAYNEQFF
many	TRBJ2-7	TRBD1	TRBV7-9	TGTGCCAGCAGCGACACCTCGGGACAGGGGAGCGAGCAGTACTTC	CASSDTSGQGSEQYF
once	TRBJ1-4	NA	TRBV6-1	TGTGCCATCAGTGGGGGGATTACCGAGGAAAAACTGTTTTTT	CAISGGITEEKLFF
NA	TRBJ1-3	NA	TRBV6-4	TGTGCCAGCAGACCAGACGGTAGAGCTGATGGAAACACCATGTATTTT	CASRPDGRADGNTMYF
NA	TRBJ1-2	NA	TRBV27	TGTGCCAGCAGTTACCGGACCCCGGGTGGCTACACCTTC	CASSYRTPGGYTF
many	TRBJ2-7	NA	TRBV5-1	TGCGCCGGAGATACGGGGGTCGGGGTCGAGCAGTACTTC	CAGDTGVGVEQYF
NA	TRBJ2-5	NA	TRBV9	TGTGCCAGCAGCGTAGCGGTTTTGGAGACCCAGTACTTC	CASSVAVLETQYF
NA	TRBJ2-3	NA	TRBV6-1	TGTGCCAGCAGTGAAGCCCGACAGCACGCAGATACGCAGTATTTT	CASSEARQHADTQYF